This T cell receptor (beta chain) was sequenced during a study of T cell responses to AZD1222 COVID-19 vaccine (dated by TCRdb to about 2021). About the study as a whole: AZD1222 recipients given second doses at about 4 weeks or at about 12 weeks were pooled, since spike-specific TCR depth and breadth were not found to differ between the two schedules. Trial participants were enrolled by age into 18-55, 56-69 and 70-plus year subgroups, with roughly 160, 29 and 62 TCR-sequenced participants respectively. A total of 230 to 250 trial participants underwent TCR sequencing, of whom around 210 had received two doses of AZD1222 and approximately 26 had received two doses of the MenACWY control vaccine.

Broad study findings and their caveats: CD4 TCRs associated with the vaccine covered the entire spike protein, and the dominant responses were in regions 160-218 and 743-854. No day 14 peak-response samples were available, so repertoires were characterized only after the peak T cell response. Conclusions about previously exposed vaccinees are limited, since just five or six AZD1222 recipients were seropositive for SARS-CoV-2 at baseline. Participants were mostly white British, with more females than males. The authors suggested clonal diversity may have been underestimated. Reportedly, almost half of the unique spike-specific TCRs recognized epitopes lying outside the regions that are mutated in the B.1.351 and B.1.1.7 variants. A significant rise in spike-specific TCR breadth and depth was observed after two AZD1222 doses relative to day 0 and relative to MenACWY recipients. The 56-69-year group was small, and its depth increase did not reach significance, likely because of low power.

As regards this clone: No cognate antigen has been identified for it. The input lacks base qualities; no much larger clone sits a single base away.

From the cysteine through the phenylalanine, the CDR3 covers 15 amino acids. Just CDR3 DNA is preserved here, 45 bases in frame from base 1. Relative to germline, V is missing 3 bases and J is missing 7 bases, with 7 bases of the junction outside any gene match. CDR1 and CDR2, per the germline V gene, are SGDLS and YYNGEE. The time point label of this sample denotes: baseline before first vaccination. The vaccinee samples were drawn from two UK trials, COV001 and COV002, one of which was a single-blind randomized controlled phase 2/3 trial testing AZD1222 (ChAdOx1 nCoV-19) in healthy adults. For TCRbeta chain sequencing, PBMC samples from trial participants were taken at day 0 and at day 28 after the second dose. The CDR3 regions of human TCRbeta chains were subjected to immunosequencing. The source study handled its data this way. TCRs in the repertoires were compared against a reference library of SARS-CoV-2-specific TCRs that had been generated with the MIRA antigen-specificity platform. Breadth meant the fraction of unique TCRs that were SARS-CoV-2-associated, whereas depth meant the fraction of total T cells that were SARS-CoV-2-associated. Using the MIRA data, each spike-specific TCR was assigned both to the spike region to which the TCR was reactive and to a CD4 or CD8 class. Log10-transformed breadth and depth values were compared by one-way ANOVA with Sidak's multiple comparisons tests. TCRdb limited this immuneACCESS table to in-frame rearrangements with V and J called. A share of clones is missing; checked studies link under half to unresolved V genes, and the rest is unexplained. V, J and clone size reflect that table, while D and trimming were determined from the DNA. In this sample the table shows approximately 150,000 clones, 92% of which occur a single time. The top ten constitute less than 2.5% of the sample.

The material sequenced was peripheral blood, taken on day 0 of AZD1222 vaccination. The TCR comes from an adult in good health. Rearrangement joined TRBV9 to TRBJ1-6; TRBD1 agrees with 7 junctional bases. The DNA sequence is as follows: TGTGCCAGCAGCGATCGGCAGGGGGGAAATTCACCCCTCCACTTT. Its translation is CASSDRQGGNSPLHF.